This T cell receptor beta chain was identified in a study of vaccination and CD4 T cells after COVID-19. Treatment of the sample: approximately 9-day PBMC culture with coronavirus spike peptide pools or control peptides (ViraFEST assay). Of note for this clonotype: Its antigen is not known.

CD4+ T cells that had been cultured provided DNA sequenced with the Oncomine TCR Beta short-read assay. TCRdb reanalysed the PCR reads using MiXCR and keeps one entry per CDR3 protein. Found here are tens of thousands of distinct CDR3 sequences, about 59% of them singletons; the top ten hold about 23%. The receptor's source is a human donor who received a COVID-19 vaccine. This sample comprised CD4+ T cells from blood, cultured in vitro, obtained before SARS-CoV-2 vaccination.

The CDR3 nucleotides read TGTGCCAGCAGCCCTCGGACAGGGATGGACGGGGAGCTGTTTTTT. This sequence encodes CASSPRTGMDGELFF. The chain combines TRBV9 with TRBJ2-2; 8 positions agree with TRBD1. CDR3 length: 15 residues. V was pared by 4 bases and J by 7 bases, with 9 bases of the junction left unmatched. Germline assignment: CDR1 SGDLS and CDR2 YYNGEE.